What follows describes a single T cell receptor beta chain. A multiplex PCR was run with 60 Vbeta primers and 13 Jbeta primers. The data were produced by immunoSEQ multiplex PCR, yet TCRdb's version contains in-frame clones alone and is incomplete. The data hold fewer than 150,000 clones, with roughly 75% observed a single time. This entry comes from a study of cytomegalovirus exposure and HLA in healthy donors. CDR1 SGHDN and CDR2 FVKESK come from the germline V gene. V trimming: 3 bases; J trimming: 5 bases; junction bases outside the gene matches: 4. This CDR3 is 15 amino acids long. The chain recombines TRBV14 with TRBJ2-1; 10 bases are a match to TRBD2. This TCR derives from a man aged 40-50 years in good health and CMV-seropositive. The source material was PBMCs. In nucleotides, the CDR3 is TGTGCCAGCAGCCACTTTGGACTAGCGGACAATGAGCAGTTCTTC. It encodes CASSHFGLADNEQFF.